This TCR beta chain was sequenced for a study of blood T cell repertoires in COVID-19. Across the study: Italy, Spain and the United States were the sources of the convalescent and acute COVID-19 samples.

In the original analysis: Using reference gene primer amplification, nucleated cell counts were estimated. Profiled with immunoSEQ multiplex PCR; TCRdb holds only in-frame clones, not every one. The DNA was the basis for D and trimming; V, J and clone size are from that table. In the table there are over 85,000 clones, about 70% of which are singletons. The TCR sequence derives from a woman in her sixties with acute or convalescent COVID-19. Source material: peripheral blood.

As DNA, the CDR3 is TGCGCCAGCAGCTCCAGCGGACAGAGGGGGCAGTTCTTC. Translated: CASSSSGQRGQFF. The V call is TRBV5-1, the J call TRBJ2-1; D might be TRBD1 (6 bases). The CDR3 contains 13 residues. The V and J ends lost 3 bases and 12 bases respectively, with 16 bases between them. Germline CDR1 reads SGHRS; CDR2 reads YFSETQ. Together with reference TRBV5-1 and TRBJ2-1, the CDR3 gives the full variable domain: KAGVTQTPRYLIKTRGQQVTLSCSPISGHRSVSWYQQTPGQGLQFLFEYFSETQRNKGNFPGRFSGRQFSNSRSEMNVSTLELGDSALYLCASSSSGQRGQFFGPGTRLTVL.